One sample yielded the 3 T cell receptor beta chains listed below, sequenced in a study of T cell repertoires in cytomegalovirus infection. TCRdb passed the reads through MiXCR, listing each CDR3 protein once. The data hold hundreds of thousands of distinct CDR3 sequences, with 24% observed a single time. Material: CD8+ T cells from PBMCs. These receptors were obtained from a human donor in good health (CMV status not recorded). Some clones in this sample may be carry-over from other donors' samples.

This clonotype was seen a handful of times. The CDR3 bases are TGCGCCAGCAGTCAACAGGGAAATGAGCAGTACTTC. It translates to CASSQQGNEQYF. V is TRBV23-1 and J is TRBJ2-7, with D perhaps TRBD1 (5 bases). TRBV23-1 carries the ORF label, with uncertain function. V lost 2 bases to trimming and J lost 7 bases, with 9 bases between them. The CDR3 consists of 12 residues.

The V gene is TRBV5-4, the J gene TRBJ2-7, with TRBD2 as a possible D gene (6 bases). The CDR3 has 13 amino acids. V lost 0 bases and J 7 bases, leaving 11 bases between the germline ends. Germline lookup yields CDR1 SGHNT and CDR2 YYREEE (reference sequence). The CDR3 bases are TGTGCCAGCAGCTTGGAGGGAGGCCAGGAGCAGTACGTC. Its translation: CASSLEGGQEQYV.

In its sample, this clonotype was seen once. This sequence may be a read error, since a much larger clone differs from it by one base. The chain uses TRBV6-6 and TRBJ2-3; a possible D gene is TRBD2 (5 bases). This CDR3 spans 16 amino acids. CDR1 is MNHNY and CDR2 is SVGAGI in the germline V gene (reference sequence). CDR3 residues: CASGYEGNPSTDTQYF. In DNA, the CDR3 is TGTGCCAGCGGTTACGAGGGTAACCCTAGCACAGATACGCAGTATTTT.